This T cell receptor beta chain appears in the sequencing data of a study of cytomegalovirus exposure and HLA in healthy donors. Study-wide results and limits: Prediction of most subjects' HLA-A and HLA-B alleles by TCR beta sequences was reportedly accurate. Later analysis found that TCR beta chains associated with HLA were more clonally expanded than other, equally common chains.

About this clone: Its target is unknown.

The ends were cut back, 8 bases at V and 7 bases at J, with 16 bases in the middle. This CDR3 spans 13 amino acids. Germline CDR1 is LNHNV and CDR2 is YYDKDF (reference sequence). Researchers ran the PCR with 60 Vbeta and 13 Jbeta primers. Libraries were prepared by immunoSEQ multiplex PCR; TCRdb keeps only in-frame clonotypes and omits some of them. The table shows some 150,000 clones, with 75% to 90% occurring only once. The sequenced material came from PBMCs. This sequence was found in a woman aged 50 to 65 in good health and CMV-seropositive. The V gene is TRBV15, the J gene TRBJ2-3; D perhaps matches TRBD2 (5 bases). The CDR3, as DNA: TGTGCCACCCGAGACTCCCCGGGGAATACGCAGTATTTT. Its protein is CATRDSPGNTQYF. Supplemented by reference TRBV15 and TRBJ2-3, the full variable domain reads DAMVIQNPRYQVTQFGKPVTLSCSQTLNHNVMYWYQQKSSQAPKLLFHYYDKDFNNEADTPDNFQSRRPNTSFCFLDIRSPGLGDTAMYLCATRDSPGNTQYFGPGTRLTVL.